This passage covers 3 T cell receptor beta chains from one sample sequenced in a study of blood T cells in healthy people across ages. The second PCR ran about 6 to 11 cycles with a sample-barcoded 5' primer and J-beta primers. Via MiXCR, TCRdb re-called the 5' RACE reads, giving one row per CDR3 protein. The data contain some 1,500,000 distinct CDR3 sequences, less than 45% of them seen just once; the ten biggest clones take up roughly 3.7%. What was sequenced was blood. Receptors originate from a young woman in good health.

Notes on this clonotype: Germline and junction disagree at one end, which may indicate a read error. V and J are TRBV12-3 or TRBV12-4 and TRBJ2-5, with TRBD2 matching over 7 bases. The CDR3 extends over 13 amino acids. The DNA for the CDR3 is TGTGCCGGCAGCACGACTAGCCCGGAGACCCAGTACTTC. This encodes CAGSTTSPETQYF.

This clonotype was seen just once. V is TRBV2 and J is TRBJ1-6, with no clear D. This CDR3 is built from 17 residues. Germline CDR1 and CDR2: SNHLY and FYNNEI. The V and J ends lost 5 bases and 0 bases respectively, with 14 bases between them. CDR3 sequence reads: CASSKNILNSYNSPLHF. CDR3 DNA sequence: TGTGCCAGCAGTAAGAATATCCTTAACTCCTATAATTCACCCCTCCACTTT.

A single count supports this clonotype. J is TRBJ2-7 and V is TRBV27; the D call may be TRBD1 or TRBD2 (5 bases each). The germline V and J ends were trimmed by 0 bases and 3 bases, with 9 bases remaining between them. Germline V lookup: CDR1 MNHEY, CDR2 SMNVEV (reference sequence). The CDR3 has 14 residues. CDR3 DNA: TGTGCCAGCAGTTTATCGGGACCCGTCTACGAGCAGTACTTC. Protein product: CASSLSGPVYEQYF.